Listed here are 30 T cell receptor beta chains from one sample, sequenced in a study of early T cells in non-severe SARS-CoV-2 infection. TCRdb reanalysed the 5' RACE reads using MiXCR and keeps one entry per CDR3 protein. The sample shows 100,000 to 140,000 distinct CDR3 sequences, 8.5% to 14% of them seen only once. What was sequenced was whole blood. Every receptor here comes from an adult who was a healthcare worker with PCR-confirmed SARS-CoV-2 infection or an uninfected control (not recorded which).

The chain carries TRBV11-2 and TRBJ2-3, with 10 bases aligning to TRBD2. The length of the CDR3 is 13 residues. V gave up 10 bases and J gave up 4 bases; unmatched junction bases: 5. Germline-derived CDR1 and CDR2 are SGHAT and FQNNGV. CDR3 protein: CATAGGPADTQYF. The CDR3 nucleotides read TGTGCCACAGCGGGAGGGCCGGCAGATACGCAGTATTTT.

This clonotype was detected ten times or more. The J gene is TRBJ2-3, the V gene TRBV24-1; D not resolved. CDR3 length: 16 residues. In germline, CDR1 is KGHDR, CDR2 SFDVKD. Trimming took 3 bases from V and 1 from J, leaving 13 bases between them. This chain's CDR3 is CATSDQPQLGTDTQYF. CDR3 nucleotide sequence: TGTGCCACCAGTGATCAACCACAACTCGGCACAGATACGCAGTATTTT.

V usage is TRBV7-2 and J usage is TRBJ2-5, with TRBD1 identical over 8 bases. This CDR3 region has 14 residues. Germline values: CDR1 SGHTA, CDR2 FQGNSA. Losses at the gene ends were 5 bases for V and 5 bases for J; bases not matched to a gene: 7. DNA for the CDR3: TGTGCCAGCAGCCAACGGACAGGGTGGGAGACCCAGTACTTC. Protein sequence: CASSQRTGWETQYF. Full variable domain (remainder filled in from reference TRBV7-2 and TRBJ2-5): GAGVSQSPSNKVTEKGKDVELRCDPISGHTALYWYRQSLGQGLEFLIYFQGNSAPDKSGLPSDRFSAERTGGSVSTLTIQRTQQEDSAVYLCASSQRTGWETQYFGPGTRLLVL.

With respect to this clonotype: One base away lies a much larger clone, so this may be a sequencing read error. The V and J genes are TRBV9 and TRBJ2-1, with D unresolved. The CDR3 length is 13 residues. The V and J ends lost 0 bases and 2 bases respectively, with 3 bases between them. Germline CDR1 reads SGDLS; CDR2 reads YYNGEE. Written as DNA, the CDR3 is TGTGCCAGCAGCGTAGGTCCCTACAATGAGCAGTTCTTC. Its protein is CASSVGPYNEQFF. The whole variable domain, remainder taken from reference TRBV9 and TRBJ2-1, is DSGVTQTPKHLITATGQRVTLRCSPRSGDLSVYWYQQSLDQGLQFLIQYYNGEERAKGNILERFSAQQFPDLHSELNLSSLELGDSALYFCASSVGPYNEQFFGPGTRLTVL.

This clonotype has just a few counts. This chain uses TRBV4-3 with TRBJ1-5; no reliable D call. The CDR3 covers 13 residues. Germline V gene lookup returns CDR1 LGHNA and CDR2 YSLEER. Trimming removed 0 bases at V and 5 bases at J, with 5 bases between. The CDR3: CASSQDVDQPQHF. The CDR3 DNA sequence: TGCGCCAGCAGCCAAGATGTGGATCAGCCCCAGCATTTT.

The chain couples TRBV2 to TRBJ1-6; weak D call: TRBD1 (5 bases). The CDR3 has 13 amino acids. Trimming shortened V by 11 bases and J by 8 bases, and 16 bases separated the two germline ends. Per the germline V gene, CDR1 is SNHLY and CDR2 is FYNNEI. Here the CDR3 DNA reads TGTGCCTACCGAGACAGCGGGGATTCACCCCTCCACTTT. This translates into CAYRDSGDSPLHF.

This clonotype was counted many times. The V gene is TRBV2, the J gene TRBJ1-5; D remains ambiguous. Trimming stripped 4 bases from V and 5 bases from J, with 9 bases between. Per germline, CDR1 SNHLY and CDR2 FYNNEI. The CDR3 extends over 13 amino acids. CDR3 nucleotides: TGTGCCAGCAGTGCATTAAGAGATCAGCCCCAGCATTTT. Translation gives CASSALRDQPQHF.

About this clonotype: This could be a read error, since a much larger clone is one nucleotide away. The rearrangement uses TRBV28 and TRBJ1-1; tentative D call: TRBD1 (6 bases). Germline CDR1 is MDHEN and CDR2 is SYDVKM. There are 15 residues in the CDR3. Trimming took off 3 bases at V and 5 bases at J, with 16 bases between the two ends. The CDR3 bases are TGTGCCAGCAGTTTCACAGGGAAGTTCGAGACTGAAGCTTTCTTT. This gives the protein CASSFTGKFETEAFF.

Ten or more counts support this clonotype. The CDR3: CASSFGQGNQPQHF. The CDR3 DNA is TGTGCCAGCAGTTTTGGGCAGGGCAATCAGCCCCAGCATTTT. The gene calls are TRBV27 and TRBJ1-5; D is uncertain. CDR3 length: 14 amino acids. Trimming stripped 3 bases from V and 2 bases from J, with 8 bases between. Germline CDR1 MNHEY, CDR2 SMNVEV (reference sequence).

This clonotype was seen a handful of times. The chain is built from TRBV20-1 and TRBJ2-5; 12 nucleotides match TRBD2. Germline trimming cut 3 bases from V and 5 bases from J; bases unmatched to any gene: 10. The CDR3 is 16 residues long. The germline gives CDR1 DFQATT, CDR2 SNEGSKA (reference sequence). The CDR3 coding sequence is TGCAGTGCTAGTTGGGAACTAGCGGGAGGAGGGGAGACCCAGTACTTC. Translating gives CSASWELAGGGETQYF.

This clonotype was observed a handful of times. This chain connects TRBV20-1 to TRBJ1-6; 9 bases are shared with TRBD1. V was clipped by 8 bases and J by 8 bases; unmatched bases: 7. The CDR3 is 13 amino acids. Germline V gene sequence: CDR1 DFQATT, CDR2 SNEGSKA (reference sequence). CDR3 nucleotide sequence: TGCAGTCCTCTGGACAGGGGAGATTCACCCCTCCACTTT. Its translation: CSPLDRGDSPLHF.

This clonotype was detected a few times. The chain has TRBV6-1 and TRBJ2-7, with D unclear. Per germline, CDR1 MNHNS and CDR2 SASEGT. V lost 0 bases to trimming and J lost 3 bases, with 18 bases between them. The CDR3 is 17 amino acids. In DNA, the CDR3 is TGTGCCAGCAGTGAAGCGCTCTCCTTTGTATTCGTCTACGAGCAGTACTTC. Residues: CASSEALSFVFVYEQYF.

This clonotype showed up just a few times. V usage is TRBV30 and J usage is TRBJ2-7, with a possible D match to TRBD2 (6 bases). The germline V gene encodes CDR1 GTSNPN and CDR2 SVGIG (reference sequence). This CDR3 contains 12 residues. V was clipped by 8 bases and J by 2 bases, with 13 bases between them. As DNA, the CDR3 is TGTGCCACCCTTAGCGGAGCCTACGAGCAGTACTTC. This codes for CATLSGAYEQYF.

The chain recombines TRBV2 with TRBJ1-2; 8 bases map to TRBD1. CDR1 and CDR2 from the germline V gene are SNHLY and FYNNEI. CDR3 length: 15 amino acids. Trimming cost V 0 bases and J 4 bases; bases outside gene matches: 4. For the CDR3, the DNA is TGTGCCAGCAGTGAAGCCCTAACAGGGGGCTATGGCTACACCTTC. Encoded protein: CASSEALTGGYGYTF.

This clonotype was recorded many times. The chain combines TRBV7-2 with TRBJ2-3, with D perhaps TRBD2 (6 bases). The ends were cut back, 7 bases at V and 0 bases at J, with 11 bases in the middle. Per germline, CDR1 SGHTA and CDR2 FQGNSA. The CDR3 totals 14 residues. CDR3 residues: CASTRAGSTDTQYF. In nucleotides, the CDR3 is TGTGCCAGCACCCGTGCGGGGAGCACAGATACGCAGTATTTT. The full variable domain, rest sourced from reference TRBV7-2 and TRBJ2-3, is GAGVSQSPSNKVTEKGKDVELRCDPISGHTALYWYRQSLGQGLEFLIYFQGNSAPDKSGLPSDRFSAERTGGSVSTLTIQRTQQEDSAVYLCASTRAGSTDTQYFGPGTRLTVL.

A few counts support this clonotype. The V and J genes are TRBV11-2 and TRBJ2-3; D possibly corresponds to TRBD2 (6 bases). Germline CDR1 SGHAT, CDR2 FQNNGV. V gave up 1 base and J gave up 0 bases, with 14 bases separating them. The CDR3 is 17 residues long. The CDR3 DNA reads as TGTGCCAGCAGCTTAGGTCTCGCGGGGACTAGCACAGATACGCAGTATTTT. Amino acids: CASSLGLAGTSTDTQYF.

This chain joins TRBV5-1 and TRBJ1-5, with a possible D match to TRBD1 (5 bases). Germline V gene lookup returns CDR1 SGHRS and CDR2 YFSETQ. This CDR3 contains 15 residues. Trimming left V 4 bases short and J 3 bases short, with 14 bases between. This CDR3 reads CASSPGGTNNQPQHF. CDR3 DNA sequence: TGCGCCAGCAGCCCCGGAGGGACGAACAATCAGCCCCAGCATTTT.

This rearrangement joins TRBV10-3 to TRBJ1-2; TRBD1 matches 7 bases. Trimming cost V 4 bases and J 2 bases; bases outside gene matches: 7. Germline values: CDR1 ENHRY, CDR2 SYGVKD. This CDR3 region has 15 residues. The chain's CDR3 is CAISGGDRHNYGYTF. CDR3 sequence (DNA): TGTGCCATCAGTGGAGGGGACAGACACAACTATGGCTACACCTTC.

This clonotype was counted many times. This rearrangement joins TRBV12-3 or TRBV12-4 to TRBJ1-2; the match to TRBD1 covers 9 bases. This CDR3 contains 17 residues. Losses at the gene ends were 7 bases for V and 7 bases for J; bases not matched to a gene: 19. Here the CDR3 reads CASISWVYRDRVRGYTF. For the CDR3, the DNA is TGTGCCAGCATCTCGTGGGTTTACCGGGACAGGGTTCGTGGCTACACCTTC.

This clonotype was detected many times. The rearrangement joins TRBV7-9 to TRBJ2-5, with no clear D. Trimming stripped 2 bases from V and 3 bases from J, with 19 bases between. Germline lookup yields CDR1 SEHNR and CDR2 FQNEAQ (reference sequence). This CDR3 region has 17 residues. CDR3 in amino acids: CASSLKKGPRGKETQYF. The CDR3 coding sequence is TGTGCCAGCAGCTTAAAAAAAGGTCCGCGAGGAAAAGAGACCCAGTACTTC.

In this sample, this clonotype turned up a few times. The chain is built from TRBV6-2 or TRBV6-3 and TRBJ2-7; D is unresolved. V dropped 6 bases and J dropped 4 bases, with 10 bases sitting between them. The CDR3 sequence is 12 residues long. Germline V CDR1 and CDR2: MNHEY, SVGEGT. CDR3 in amino acids: CASSQSIYEQYF. The CDR3 DNA follows: TGTGCCAGCAGCCAGAGTATTTACGAGCAGTACTTC.

This clonotype was counted a few times. V is TRBV27 and J is TRBJ2-2; TRBD2 aligns across 10 bases. This CDR3 is built from 15 residues. V trimming: 9 bases; J trimming: 7 bases; junction bases outside the gene matches: 11. Germline V lookup: CDR1 MNHEY, CDR2 SMNVEV (reference sequence). In nucleotides, the CDR3 is TGTGCCAGGATGAGCGGGAGGGTCCAGAACGGGGAGCTGTTTTTT. Translation gives CARMSGRVQNGELFF.

The genes are TRBV12-3 or TRBV12-4 and TRBJ1-5; D remains unclear. Trimming cost V 0 bases and J 7 bases, with 7 bases left between them. CDR3 length: 13 amino acids. This chain's CDR3 is CASSLAQLQPQHF. The DNA of the CDR3 is TGTGCCAGCAGTTTAGCGCAATTACAGCCCCAGCATTTT.

This clonotype was detected many times. This sequence joins TRBV10-3 and TRBJ2-6; D not certain. V lost 11 bases, J lost 4 bases, and 12 bases lay in between. Germline-derived CDR1 and CDR2 are ENHRY and SYGVKD. This CDR3 has 13 amino acids. As DNA, the CDR3 is TGTGCCTCCGGGCCTGGCGGGGCCAACGTCCTGACTTTC. Its protein product is CASGPGGANVLTF.

This clonotype was counted at least ten times. In DNA, the CDR3 is TGTGCCAGCAGCCAACCAAGACGGGCATCCTACGAGCAGTACTTC. Translating gives CASSQPRRASYEQYF. The rearrangement uses TRBV3-1 and TRBJ2-7; D is ambiguous. Germline CDR1 reads LGHDT; CDR2 reads YNNKEL (reference sequence). The V and J ends lost 2 bases and 1 base respectively, with 12 bases between them. The CDR3 is 15 residues long.

V and J are TRBV11-2 and TRBJ1-2; TRBD1 matches at 7 bases. The germline gives CDR1 SGHAT, CDR2 FQNNGV. The length of the CDR3 is 14 residues. V was clipped by 8 bases and J by 2 bases; unmatched bases: 8. The CDR3 region is CASALDRSNYGYTF. The CDR3 coding sequence is TGTGCCAGCGCCCTGGACAGGTCAAACTATGGCTACACCTTC.

This clonotype was detected only a few times. The CDR3 coding sequence is TGTGCCAGCAGTCCGACGGGTGGGGAACAGCCCCAGCATTTT. Protein product: CASSPTGGEQPQHF. The chain couples TRBV25-1 to TRBJ1-5; no reliable D call. The CDR3 has 14 amino acids. V gave up 5 bases and J gave up 7 bases, with 15 bases separating them. CDR1 is MGHDK, CDR2 SYGVNS, per germline.

There are many counts of this clonotype. The chain uses TRBV25-1 and TRBJ1-2, with 8 bases lining up with TRBD1. Germline loops: CDR1 MGHDK, CDR2 SYGVNS. V trimming: 8 bases; J trimming: 3 bases; junction bases outside the gene matches: 8. The CDR3 runs 14 residues. In DNA form, the CDR3 reads TGTGCCAGCGCTAGGAGGGGACAGGACTATGGCTACACCTTC. Residues: CASARRGQDYGYTF.

The sample holds many counts of this clonotype. The chain employs TRBV30 and TRBJ1-5; no definite D call. V was cut by 2 bases and J by 6 bases, with 20 bases left in between. The length of the CDR3 is 16 residues. Germline V gene lookup returns CDR1 GTSNPN and CDR2 SVGIG (reference sequence). CDR3 DNA: TGTGCCTGGAGTCGAGATACGGGCCAGGCGGGTCAGCCCCAGCATTTT. Protein: CAWSRDTGQAGQPQHF.

This chain's CDR3 is CASSGDNTGELFF. CDR3 bases: TGTGCCAGCAGTGGGGACAACACCGGGGAGCTGTTTTTT. The chain uses TRBV6-4 and TRBJ2-2; D is tentatively TRBD1 or TRBD2 (5 bases each). Germline CDR1 MRHNA, CDR2 SNTAGT. This CDR3 region has 13 residues. Trimming cost V 4 bases and J 2 bases, with 5 bases left between them.